These 25 T cell receptor beta chains were sequenced from one sample in a study of blood T cell repertoires in COVID-19. TCRdb's copy holds only in-frame clones and misses some; the assay was immunoSEQ multiplex PCR. The sample records approximately 270,000 clones, about 91% being singletons. The sample consisted of peripheral blood. These receptors were taken from a woman in her twenties or thirties with COVID-19, enrolled during active disease.

The table lists this clone with a count of one. The junction departs from the called germline gene at one end, perhaps through a read error. This chain uses TRBV27 with TRBJ2-2; 10 bases line up with TRBD2. The CDR3 spans 15 residues. The germline V gene encodes CDR1 MNHEY and CDR2 SMNVEV (reference sequence). CDR3 in DNA: TGTGCCAGCATCCTAGCGGGAGATAGGCACCGGGGAGCTGTTTTT. It translates to CASILAGDRHRGAVF.

The chain employs TRBV25-1 and TRBJ1-2; the match to TRBD1 covers 9 bases. The CDR3 contains 16 residues. Germline values: CDR1 MGHDK, CDR2 SYGVNS. V gave up 2 bases and J gave up 7 bases; unmatched junction bases: 11. In nucleotides, the CDR3 is TGTGCCAGCAGTGAAAATGGGGGGGGACAGGGTATTGGCTACACCTTC. Its protein product is CASSENGGGQGIGYTF.

This chain uses TRBV4-3 with TRBJ2-3, with 7 bases identical to TRBD2. From germline, CDR1 is LGHNA and CDR2 YSLEER. The CDR3 sequence is 17 residues long. The ends lost 2 bases at V and 4 bases at J; junction bases unmatched: 12. The CDR3 loop reads CASSQRWKAGRADTQYF. CDR3 sequence (DNA): TGCGCCAGCAGCCAACGCTGGAAAGCGGGAAGGGCAGATACGCAGTATTTT.

The rearrangement links TRBV24-1 to TRBJ1-2, with D maybe TRBD1 (5 bases). V was pared by 4 bases and J by 3 bases, with 14 bases between. CDR1 and CDR2 from the germline V gene are KGHDR and SFDVKD. This CDR3 has 15 amino acids. CDR3 in DNA: TGTGCCACCAGTGACCCTCTGGGGGGGGACTATGGCTACACCTTC. It encodes CATSDPLGGDYGYTF.

J is TRBJ2-1 and V is TRBV7-9, with 7 bases aligning to TRBD2. In germline, CDR1 is SEHNR, CDR2 FQNEAQ (reference sequence). This CDR3 region has 12 residues. Trimming removed 7 bases from V and 10 bases from J; junction bases left unmatched: 7. The CDR3 bases are TGTGCCAGCACTCCCCGGGGGGACGAGCAGTTCTTC. It specifies CASTPRGDEQFF. The full variable domain, completed using reference TRBV7-9 and TRBJ2-1, is DTGVSQNPRHKITKRGQNVTFRCDPISEHNRLYWYRQTLGQGPEFLTYFQNEAQLEKSRLLSDRFSAERPKGSFSTLEIQRTEQGDSAMYLCASTPRGDEQFFGPGTRLTVL.

The chain uses TRBV23-1 and TRBJ1-5; 9 bases map to TRBD1. TRBV23-1 is noted as an ORF with a role that remains uncertain. The CDR3 spans 17 residues. Trimming removed 3 bases from V and 0 bases from J; junction bases left unmatched: 6. Here the CDR3 reads CASSQRRTGDSNQPQHF. The CDR3 DNA sequence: TGCGCCAGCAGTCAGAGAAGGACAGGGGATAGCAATCAGCCCCAGCATTTT.

This chain joins TRBV2 and TRBJ1-2, with 7 nucleotides matching TRBD1. V lost 6 bases and J lost 5; bases outside the gene matches: 9. This CDR3 contains 14 residues. The V gene's germline CDR1 is SNHLY and CDR2 FYNNEI. The CDR3 region is CASRARDRVYGYTF. In DNA, the CDR3 is TGTGCCAGCAGGGCCCGTGACAGGGTGTATGGCTACACCTTC.

This CDR3 is CASSLGDSIYEQYF. CDR3 nucleotide sequence: TGTGCCAGCAGCTTGGGGGACAGCATCTACGAGCAGTACTTC. The chain links TRBV11-2 to TRBJ2-7; 7 bases fit TRBD1. There are 14 residues in the CDR3. In germline, CDR1 is SGHAT, CDR2 FQNNGV. V was clipped by 3 bases and J by 3 bases; unmatched bases: 5.

This sequence joins TRBV10-3 and TRBJ2-7, with D maybe TRBD2 (5 bases). V gave up 4 bases and J gave up 5 bases, with 6 bases separating them. Germline V gene sequence: CDR1 ENHRY, CDR2 SYGVKD. The CDR3 runs 11 residues. CDR3 sequence (DNA): TGTGCCATCAGTGCGGGAAACGAGCAGTACGTC. This gives the protein CAISAGNEQYV.

The chain has TRBV11-3 and TRBJ2-3; 16 positions agree with TRBD2. CDR1 and CDR2 (germline): SGHNT, YENEEA. The CDR3 sequence is 17 residues long. The trim removed 5 bases at V and 5 bases at J, leaving 7 bases unmatched. CDR3 amino acids: CASSRLGTSGREDTQYF. In DNA, the CDR3 is TGTGCCAGCAGCCGGCTCGGGACTAGCGGGAGGGAAGATACGCAGTATTTT.

The genes are TRBV6-5 and TRBJ2-7, with D perhaps matching TRBD1 (5 bases). The CDR3 covers 14 residues. Germline values: CDR1 MNHEY, CDR2 SVGAGI. Between the trimmed V and J ends, which lost 0 bases and 6 bases, there was a span of 12 bases. In DNA form, the CDR3 reads TGTGCCAGCAGTTACTCCGTAGGGGCGGTCGAGCAGTACGTC. Protein: CASSYSVGAVEQYV.

This chain links TRBV19 with TRBJ2-3; D might be TRBD2 (6 bases). The V gene lost 5 bases and the J gene lost 10 bases, with 10 bases spanning the gap. Germline CDR1 and CDR2: LNHDA and SQIVND (reference sequence). The CDR3 spans 11 residues. CDR3 sequence: CASSQGGSQYF. The CDR3 coding sequence is TGTGCCAGTAGTCAAGGAGGGTCGCAGTATTTT.

The chain links TRBV9 to TRBJ2-2; 8 bases align to TRBD1. The junction had 1 base not matched to a gene; V was cut back by 0 bases and J by 3 bases. The CDR3 covers 15 residues. Looked up from germline, CDR1 is SGDLS and CDR2 is YYNGEE. DNA of the CDR3: TGTGCCAGCAGCGTAGCACAGGGGGACACCGGGGAGCTGTTTTTT. Translated: CASSVAQGDTGELFF.

This chain uses TRBV5-1 with TRBJ1-2, with a possible D match to TRBD1 (5 bases). Per the germline V gene, CDR1 is SGHRS and CDR2 is YFSETQ. The V end was cut by 2 bases, the J end by 8 bases, with 16 bases between. This CDR3 is built from 14 residues. The CDR3 sequence is CASSFQGPLNGYTF. The CDR3 region has the DNA TGCGCCAGCAGCTTCCAGGGCCCCTTGAACGGCTACACCTTC.

The rearrangement joins TRBV29-1 to TRBJ2-2, with 16 bases aligning to TRBD2. V dropped 6 bases and J dropped 6; count of bases not matched to a gene: 13. CDR3 length: 18 amino acids. Germline V gene data show CDR1 as SQVTM and CDR2 as ANQGSEA. CDR3: CSVTGTSGGALPSGELFF. The CDR3 region has the DNA TGCAGCGTGACCGGGACTAGCGGGGGGGCCCTACCTTCCGGGGAGCTGTTTTTT.

This sequence joins TRBV6-2 or TRBV6-3 and TRBJ2-7; possibly TRBD1 for D (6 bases). Germline CDR1 and CDR2: MNHEY and SVGEGT. Trimming stripped 1 base from V and 7 bases from J, with 17 bases between. The CDR3 loop spans 15 amino acids. CDR3 region: CASSYLGHPRWEQYF. CDR3 in DNA: TGTGCCAGCAGTTACTTGGGACACCCGCGGTGGGAGCAGTACTTC.

The rearrangement links TRBV11-2 to TRBJ1-1, with D possibly matching TRBD1 (5 bases). Germline V CDR1 and CDR2: SGHAT, FQNNGV. The CDR3 sequence is 14 residues long. The V end was cut by 5 bases, the J end by 3 bases, with 13 bases between. CDR3 nucleotide sequence: TGTGCCAGCAGCCCATTGACAGCAGACACTGAAGCTTTCTTT. As protein: CASSPLTADTEAFF.

The CDR3 here is CAWIPWGGGLNHGYTF. The DNA of the CDR3 is TGTGCCTGGATTCCCTGGGGAGGGGGACTAAACCATGGCTACACCTTC. J is TRBJ1-2 and V is TRBV30; TRBD1 is a possible D gene (6 bases). In germline, CDR1 is GTSNPN, CDR2 SVGIG (reference sequence). Trimming removed 4 bases at V and 6 bases at J, with 24 bases between. CDR3 length: 16 residues.

V gene TRBV25-1 combines with J gene TRBJ2-3; the D gene is possibly TRBD2 (6 bases). Trimming left V 1 base short and J 2 bases short, with 19 bases between. Germline CDR1 is MGHDK and CDR2 is SYGVNS. CDR3 length equals 18 residues. The DNA of the CDR3 is TGTGCCAGCAGTGAATCGTTCGGGGGTGAGTGGTCCACAGATACGCAGTATTTT. This encodes CASSESFGGEWSTDTQYF.

The chain is built from TRBV10-2 and TRBJ1-2; possible D gene TRBD1, 5 bases. V was clipped by 3 bases and J by 4 bases, with 12 bases between them. The CDR3 runs to 14 residues. Germline CDR1 and CDR2: WSHSY and SAAADI. The CDR3 protein is CASSEAGGGYGYTF. In DNA, the CDR3 is TGCGCCAGCAGTGAAGCGGGCGGGGGCTATGGCTACACCTTC.

The chain employs TRBV2 and TRBJ2-3; D might be TRBD2 (5 bases). CDR3 length: 14 residues. Germline CDR1 reads SNHLY; CDR2 reads FYNNEI. V lost 5 bases, J lost 5 bases, and 14 bases lay in between. The CDR3 is CASSKLVEGDTQYF. In DNA, the CDR3 is TGTGCCAGCAGTAAACTCGTTGAGGGAGATACGCAGTATTTT.

The chain has TRBV27 and TRBJ1-2; 7 nucleotides match TRBD1. The V gene end was trimmed by 4 bases and the J gene end by 4 bases; junction bases not matched to a gene: 12. The CDR3 covers 16 residues. Germline CDR1 and CDR2: MNHEY and SMNVEV (reference sequence). The chain's CDR3 is CASSSYVLGQVYGYTF. As DNA, the CDR3 is TGTGCCAGCAGTTCATACGTCCTTGGACAGGTCTATGGCTACACCTTC.

The chain carries TRBV11-3 and TRBJ2-3, with TRBD2 identical over 10 bases. Germline V CDR1 and CDR2: SGHNT, YENEEA. There are 16 residues in the CDR3. V was pared by 5 bases and J by 2 bases, with 7 bases of the junction left unmatched. DNA for the CDR3: TGTGCCAGCAGCGCCTCCGGGACTAGCGTCACAGATACGCAGTATTTT. Its protein product is CASSASGTSVTDTQYF. Combining the CDR3 with reference TRBV11-3 and TRBJ2-3 gives the whole variable domain EAGVVQSPRYKIIEKKQPVAFWCNPISGHNTLYWYLQNLGQGPELLIRYENEEAVDDSQLPKDRFSAERLKGVDSTLKIQPAELGDSAVYLCASSASGTSVTDTQYFGPGTRLTVL.

This chain links TRBV6-5 with TRBJ1-2; D ambiguous. Germline values: CDR1 MNHEY, CDR2 SVGAGI. The V end was cut by 4 bases, the J end by 8 bases, with 14 bases between. The CDR3 is made up of 13 amino acids. This CDR3 reads CASSFSRAGGYTF. CDR3 bases: TGTGCCAGCAGTTTTTCCCGAGCCGGGGGCTACACCTTC.

The chain employs TRBV7-2 and TRBJ2-3; 14 bases are shared with TRBD2. There are 15 residues in the CDR3. The J segment lost 6 bases and the V segment lost 5 bases, leaving 4 bases of the junction unmatched. CDR1 is SGHTA and CDR2 is FQGNSA in the germline V gene. The CDR3 bases are TGTGCCAGCAGCAGACTAGCGGGAGGGCCCGATACGCAGTATTTT. As protein: CASSRLAGGPDTQYF. Variable domain in full (rest from reference TRBV7-2 and TRBJ2-3): GAGVSQSPSNKVTEKGKDVELRCDPISGHTALYWYRQSLGQGLEFLIYFQGNSAPDKSGLPSDRFSAERTGGSVSTLTIQRTQQEDSAVYLCASSRLAGGPDTQYFGPGTRLTVL.